This TCR beta chain was profiled in a study of T cells in Graves' hyperthyroidism and ophthalmopathy. Study summary: Before any treatment, at initial diagnosis, peripheral blood was collected.

V dropped 4 bases and J dropped 6 bases, with 16 bases sitting between them. The CDR3 contains 14 residues. Looked up from germline, CDR1 is MNHEY and CDR2 is SVGAGI. Amplification of TCR beta CDR3 regions was performed using RNA transcripts as template. Primed by the HTBI set, a first-round RT-PCR was run on the TCR CDR3. MiXCR was run by TCRdb on the multiplex PCR reads, yielding one entry per CDR3 protein. The sample lists approximately 870,000 distinct CDR3 sequences; over 35% were seen once. This clonotype was seen more than once but under ten times. This clonotype originated in a man aged 18 to 29 with Graves' hyperthyroidism. The gene calls are TRBV6-5 and TRBJ2-7, with D possibly being TRBD1 (5 bases). Input material: blood. DNA of the CDR3: TGTGCCAGCAGTTCGTACTCCAGGGTTTTCGAGCAGTACTTC. Translation gives CASSSYSRVFEQYF.